Following are 28 T cell receptor beta chains from one sample sequenced in a study of identical twins. TCRdb reanalysed the 5' RACE reads using MiXCR and keeps one entry per CDR3 protein. Altogether about 220,000 distinct CDR3 sequences are present, roughly 10% being singletons, with the ten largest covering 5.1%. The source material was memory (CD45RO+) T cells sorted from blood. These receptors all come from a woman between 18 and 30 years old in good health.

This clonotype was seen a few times. CDR3 sequence: CASGGDRVGEKLFF. The CDR3 region has the DNA TGTGCCAGCGGGGGGGACAGGGTTGGTGAAAAACTGTTTTTT. This sequence joins TRBV7-2 and TRBJ1-4; TRBD1 matches at 9 bases. The junction had 8 bases not matched to a gene; V was cut back by 8 bases and J by 7 bases. From germline, CDR1 is SGHTA and CDR2 FQGNSA. This CDR3 has 14 amino acids.

V and J are TRBV5-1 and TRBJ2-5; 9 positions match TRBD1. Germline V gene sequence: CDR1 SGHRS, CDR2 YFSETQ. This CDR3 is 15 amino acids long. Trimming cost V 2 bases and J 4 bases; bases outside gene matches: 6. CDR3: CASSFTGGPGETQYF. The CDR3 DNA reads as TGCGCCAGCAGCTTCACAGGGGGCCCTGGAGAGACCCAGTACTTC.

This clonotype appeared a few times. The V gene is TRBV12-3 or TRBV12-4, the J gene TRBJ1-1, with 9 nucleotides matching TRBD1. The CDR3 loop spans 14 amino acids. V lost 4 bases, J lost 5 bases, and 5 bases stayed unmatched. Here the CDR3 DNA reads TGTGCCAGCAGTTGGGACAGGGCAGGGACTGAAGCTTTCTTT. As protein: CASSWDRAGTEAFF.

This sequence joins TRBV27 and TRBJ2-2; tentatively, D is TRBD2 (6 bases). Deletions cut 2 bases from V and 6 bases from J, with 10 bases between. The CDR3 is 14 amino acids. Germline V gene data show CDR1 as MNHEY and CDR2 as SMNVEV (reference sequence). The CDR3 DNA reads TGTGCCAGCAGTTTAGGCTGGGGGGCCGGGGAGCTGTTTTTT. Protein: CASSLGWGAGELFF.

This clonotype has just a few counts. The germline gene is not matched at one end of the junction; a read error may be the cause. The chain recombines TRBV12-3 or TRBV12-4 with TRBJ1-3; 8 bases match TRBD1. The CDR3 length is 14 residues. CDR3 nucleotides: TGTGCCAGCTTGGGACAGGCCTCTGAAAACACCATATATTTT. It yields the protein CASLGQASENTIYF.

This chain joins TRBV29-1 and TRBJ2-6; D perhaps matches TRBD2 (6 bases). Germline assignment: CDR1 SQVTM and CDR2 ANQGSEA. This CDR3 contains 14 residues. V lost 6 bases and J 2 bases, leaving 11 bases between the germline ends. CDR3 in DNA: TGCAGCGTACGGGGAGGACCTGGGGCCAACGTCCTGACTTTC. It specifies CSVRGGPGANVLTF.

This clonotype was recorded many times. The chain combines TRBV5-1 with TRBJ2-5; D uncertain. The V gene lost 0 bases and the J gene lost 3 bases, with 6 bases spanning the gap. CDR1 SGHRS and CDR2 YFSETQ come from the germline V gene. This CDR3 contains 13 residues. CDR3 nucleotide sequence: TGCGCCAGCAGCTTGGCCACAGAAGAGACCCAGTACTTC. Protein product: CASSLATEETQYF.

This rearrangement joins TRBV9 to TRBJ2-3; 10 nucleotides agree with TRBD2. The CDR3 spans 17 residues. Germline V gene sequence: CDR1 SGDLS, CDR2 YYNGEE. The V segment lost 4 bases and the J segment 2 bases; nucleotides outside the gene matches: 10. CDR3 residues: CASSLHPSGRATDTQYF. The CDR3 region has the DNA TGTGCCAGCAGCCTCCACCCCAGCGGGAGGGCCACAGATACGCAGTATTTT.

In this sample, this clonotype turned up many times. The chain carries TRBV12-3 or TRBV12-4 and TRBJ2-3; D gene unclear. The CDR3 is 12 residues long. V dropped 6 bases and J dropped 2 bases, with 6 bases sitting between them. The CDR3 spells CASRATTDTQYF. The CDR3 region has the DNA TGTGCCAGCAGAGCGACCACAGATACGCAGTATTTT.

This clonotype was counted only a few times. The chain recombines TRBV5-1 with TRBJ2-1, with D perhaps TRBD2 (6 bases). The germline V gene encodes CDR1 SGHRS and CDR2 YFSETQ. V lost 4 bases to trimming and J lost 5 bases, with 19 bases between them. CDR3 length equals 16 residues. The CDR3 DNA sequence: TGCGCCAGCAGCCCGGCTTCGGGAGTCGCCCACAATGAGCAGTTCTTC. This translates into CASSPASGVAHNEQFF.

This rearrangement joins TRBV6-2 or TRBV6-3 to TRBJ2-5, with 12 bases identical to TRBD2. The CDR3 runs 18 residues. Germline CDR1 MNHEY, CDR2 SVGEGT. The J segment lost 5 bases and the V segment lost 0 bases, leaving 10 bases of the junction unmatched. The CDR3 reads CASSYSKTSGSWRETQYF. DNA for the CDR3: TGTGCCAGCAGTTACTCGAAGACTAGCGGGAGTTGGAGGGAGACCCAGTACTTC.

This clonotype was detected only a few times. J is TRBJ2-2 and V is TRBV7-6; 7 nucleotides agree with TRBD2. V lost 4 bases, J lost 6 bases, and 8 bases stayed unmatched. The length of the CDR3 is 15 residues. Germline CDR1 SGHVS, CDR2 FNYEAQ. The CDR3 here is CASSSNRGGAGELFF. Written as DNA, the CDR3 is TGTGCCAGCAGCTCAAATAGGGGAGGGGCCGGGGAGCTGTTTTTT.

This clonotype was found a few times. This chain uses TRBV29-1 with TRBJ1-6; tentatively, D is TRBD1 (6 bases). The V end lost 5 bases, the J end lost 6 bases, and 14 bases lay between the germline ends. This CDR3 region has 14 residues. From germline, CDR1 is SQVTM and CDR2 ANQGSEA. The DNA for the CDR3 is TGCAGCGTTAGGATTGGACAGCTTAATTCACCCCTCCACTTT. It translates to CSVRIGQLNSPLHF.

This clonotype occurred a few times. The rearrangement uses TRBV6-2 or TRBV6-3 and TRBJ2-2; D may be TRBD2 (5 bases). Germline-derived CDR1 and CDR2 are MNHEY and SVGEGT. V was clipped by 6 bases and J by 3 bases, with 17 bases between them. The CDR3 contains 16 residues. CDR3 sequence reads: CASSLPRGSHTGELFF. As DNA, the CDR3 is TGTGCCAGCAGCTTGCCGCGAGGGTCACACACCGGGGAGCTGTTTTTT.

At least ten counts were recorded for this clonotype. The rearrangement uses TRBV12-3 or TRBV12-4 and TRBJ1-1; D remains unclear. Trimming removed 3 bases from V and 5 bases from J, with 7 bases in between. The CDR3 length is 12 residues. The CDR3 is CASSFSGTEAFF. The CDR3 DNA reads as TGTGCCAGCAGTTTTTCCGGGACTGAAGCTTTCTTT.

This clonotype has a handful of counts. The chain uses TRBV18 and TRBJ2-4; D perhaps matches TRBD2 (6 bases). The germline gives CDR1 KGHSH, CDR2 LQKENI. The CDR3 sequence is 15 residues long. V lost 2 bases, J lost 3 bases, and 11 bases lay in between. CDR3 residues: CASSPMRDGKNIQYF. CDR3 in DNA: TGTGCCAGCTCACCAATGCGGGACGGCAAAAACATTCAGTACTTC.

This clonotype was observed a handful of times. This rearrangement joins TRBV19 to TRBJ2-1; D possibly corresponds to TRBD2 (6 bases). Germline lookup yields CDR1 LNHDA and CDR2 SQIVND (reference sequence). Trimming left V 5 bases short and J 4 bases short, with 9 bases between. The CDR3 extends over 13 amino acids. The chain's CDR3 is CASSATSYNEQFF. DNA for the CDR3: TGTGCCAGTAGTGCGACTAGTTACAATGAGCAGTTCTTC.

This chain joins TRBV4-3 and TRBJ2-1, with D possibly being TRBD2 (6 bases). The V and J ends lost 0 bases and 15 bases respectively, with 12 bases between them. In germline, CDR1 is LGHNA, CDR2 YSLEER. CDR3 length: 12 residues. The DNA of the CDR3 is TGCGCCAGCAGCCAAGATCGCGGGAAGGTGTTCTTC. Translating gives CASSQDRGKVFF.

This clonotype appeared a few times. A junction boundary mismatches the germline segment, possibly from a read error. The V and J genes are TRBV27 and TRBJ2-2, with D possibly being TRBD1 or TRBD2 (5 bases each). Germline values: CDR1 MNHEY, CDR2 SMNVEV (reference sequence). This CDR3 is built from 12 residues. The CDR3 DNA reads TGTTCCAGTCGGGGCTTGACCGGGGAGCTGTTTTTT. Translated: CSSRGLTGELFF.

The rearrangement uses TRBV4-3 and TRBJ2-3; D uncertain. Trimming cost V 0 bases and J 2 bases, with 9 bases left between them. CDR3 length: 15 amino acids. Looked up from germline, CDR1 is LGHNA and CDR2 is YSLEER. Here the CDR3 DNA reads TGCGCCAGCAGCCAAGAAGGTCTAATCACAGATACGCAGTATTTT. Residues: CASSQEGLITDTQYF.

This chain links TRBV6-1 with TRBJ2-6; 8 bases agree with TRBD1. Germline V lookup: CDR1 MNHNS, CDR2 SASEGT. The CDR3 consists of 19 residues. V was pared by 5 bases and J by 3 bases, with 15 bases of the junction left unmatched. The DNA for the CDR3 is TGTGCCAGCAGTAGGACAGGGACAATATCTCTTAGTGGGGCCAACGTCCTGACTTTC. This codes for CASSRTGTISLSGANVLTF.

The V gene is TRBV11-2, the J gene TRBJ1-1; no firm D call. CDR3 size: 14 residues. Between the trimmed V and J ends, which lost 5 bases and 7 bases, there was a span of 17 bases. CDR1 and CDR2 (germline): SGHAT, FQNNGV. CDR3 sequence reads: CASSDTRRQSEAFF. The CDR3, as DNA: TGTGCCAGCAGCGACACGAGACGGCAGAGTGAAGCTTTCTTT. Using reference TRBV11-2 and TRBJ1-1 for the parts outside the CDR3, the full variable domain is EAGVAQSPRYKIIEKRQSVAFWCNPISGHATLYWYQQILGQGPKLLIQFQNNGVVDDSQLPKDRFSAERLKGVDSTLKIQPAKLEDSAVYLCASSDTRRQSEAFFGQGTRLTVV.

V and J are TRBV13 and TRBJ1-1; 8 nucleotides line up with TRBD1. Germline CDR1 and CDR2: PRHDT and FYEKMQ (reference sequence). The CDR3 covers 14 residues. J lost 5 bases, V lost 1 base, and 3 bases had no gene match. The CDR3 region has the DNA TGTGCCAGCAGCTTAGAACAGGGGGGAACTGAAGCTTTCTTT. It translates to CASSLEQGGTEAFF.

The genes are TRBV29-1 and TRBJ2-3; TRBD1 might be the D (5 bases). Between the trimmed V and J ends, which lost 1 base and 2 bases, there was a span of 13 bases. The CDR3 is 15 amino acids. Germline values: CDR1 SQVTM, CDR2 ANQGSEA. DNA for the CDR3: TGCAGCGTTGAAGGGCACAGGTCTTCCACAGATACGCAGTATTTT. Translation: CSVEGHRSSTDTQYF.

This clonotype was seen a few times. The genes are TRBV9 and TRBJ2-1; D is perhaps TRBD1 (6 bases). The CDR3 consists of 15 residues. Germline assignment: CDR1 SGDLS and CDR2 YYNGEE. V was trimmed by 3 bases and J by 0 bases, leaving 10 bases between them. CDR3 sequence (DNA): TGTGCCAGCAGCGCGCACAGGGTCTCCTACAATGAGCAGTTCTTC. Its protein product is CASSAHRVSYNEQFF.

This chain uses TRBV7-8 with TRBJ2-7; 11 nucleotides line up with TRBD2. CDR3 length equals 16 residues. From germline, CDR1 is SGHVS and CDR2 FQNEAQ. V shed 2 bases, J shed 0 bases, and the junction held 3 bases outside the gene matches. CDR3 bases: TGTGCCAGCAGCTTACTAGCGGGGGGCTTCTCCTACGAGCAGTACTTC. Its protein is CASSLLAGGFSYEQYF.

This clonotype has just a few counts. The CDR3, as DNA: TGTGCCAGCAGCTCTCTTTCGACCCGGGACACCAATCAGCCCCAGCATTTT. It codes for CASSSLSTRDTNQPQHF. The rearrangement uses TRBV5-6 and TRBJ1-5, with TRBD1 as a possible D gene (6 bases). Germline CDR1 is SGHDT and CDR2 is YYEEEE. Trimming shortened V by 3 bases and J by 3 bases, and 19 bases separated the two germline ends. The CDR3 has 17 amino acids.

The chain employs TRBV7-2 and TRBJ2-1; D unresolved. Germline CDR1 reads SGHTA; CDR2 reads FQGNSA. V was trimmed by 1 base and J by 0 bases, leaving 4 bases between them. The CDR3 is 14 residues long. Written as DNA, the CDR3 is TGTGCCAGCAGCTTAGAGAGCTCCTACAATGAGCAGTTCTTC. It specifies CASSLESSYNEQFF.